This TCR beta chain was sequenced in a study of blood T cell repertoires in COVID-19. Trimming cost V 3 bases and J 8 bases; bases outside gene matches: 11. The germline V gene has CDR1 DFQATT and CDR2 SNEGSKA (reference sequence). CDR3 length equals 16 residues. The protocol was immunoSEQ multiplex PCR, while the TCRdb copy is restricted to in-frame clones and leaves out a portion. This sample has over 70,000 clones; approximately 80% occur once, and the top ten carry approximately 6.8%. The chain joins TRBV20-1 to TRBJ2-1, with 12 positions matching TRBD2. Sample: peripheral blood. The sequence was collected from a man between 65 and 80 years old with acute or convalescent COVID-19. CDR3 bases: TGCAGTGCTAGTCCAGCCCCTAGCGGGAGGGCCTATGAGCAGTTCTTC. Translated: CSASPAPSGRAYEQFF.